This T cell receptor (beta chain) was identified in a study of blood T cell repertoires in COVID-19. On the study more broadly: Acute-phase and convalescent COVID-19 samples originated in the United States, Italy and Spain.

CDR1 is LGHNA and CDR2 is YSLEER in the germline V gene. V trimming: 1 base; J trimming: 1 base; junction bases outside the gene matches: 8. The CDR3 sequence is 19 residues long. How the authors handled the data: Using reference gene primer amplification, nucleated cell counts were estimated. Using immunoSEQ multiplex PCR, the repertoire was profiled, and TCRdb retains in-frame clones only, with some absent. The V and J calls and clone size come from that table; D and trimming were worked out from the DNA. This table holds about 140,000 clones, almost 80% found once. The chain uses TRBV4-3 and TRBJ2-6, with TRBD2 identical over 9 bases. The source is a man in his fifties or sixties who had recovered from COVID-19. The sequenced sample was peripheral blood. The CDR3 DNA reads TGCGCCAGCAGCCAAGTCGTGAGCGGGAGGTCTTCTGGGGCCAACGTCCTGACTTTC. Translation: CASSQVVSGRSSGANVLTF.